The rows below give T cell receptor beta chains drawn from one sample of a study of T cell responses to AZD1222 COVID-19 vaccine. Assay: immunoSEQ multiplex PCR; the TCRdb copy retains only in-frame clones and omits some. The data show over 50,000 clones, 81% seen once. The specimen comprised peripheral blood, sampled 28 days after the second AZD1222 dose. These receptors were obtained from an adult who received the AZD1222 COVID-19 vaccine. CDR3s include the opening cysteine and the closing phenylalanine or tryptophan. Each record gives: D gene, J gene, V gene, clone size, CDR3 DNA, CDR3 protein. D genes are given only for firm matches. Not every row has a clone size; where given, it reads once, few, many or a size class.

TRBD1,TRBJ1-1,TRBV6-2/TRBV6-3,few,TGTGCCAGCAGTTACTTCCAGGGGGGTGAAGCTTTCTTT,CASSYFQGGEAFF
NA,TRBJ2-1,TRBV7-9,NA,TGTGCCATCGTGGGAGGCAATGAGCAGTTCTTC,CAIVGGNEQFF
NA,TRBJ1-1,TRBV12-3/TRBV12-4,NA,TGTGCCAGCAGCCCCGGGACGGAAGCTTTCTTT,CASSPGTEAFF
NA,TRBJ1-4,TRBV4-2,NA,TGTGCCAGCAGCCGAGAAAGGACCGGGGCGGAAAAACTGTTTTTT,CASSRERTGAEKLFF
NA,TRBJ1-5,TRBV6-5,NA,TGTGCCAGCAGCCTAGAGGGGGGCCCGTCGCCCCAGCATTTT,CASSLEGGPSPQHF
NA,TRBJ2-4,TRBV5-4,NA,TGTGCCAGCAGCCCAGGTAGTTCGAACATTCAGTACTTC,CASSPGSSNIQYF
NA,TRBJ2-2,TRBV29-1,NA,TGCAGCGTCCTAAGGCAGGGCGACACCGGGGAGCTGTTTTTT,CSVLRQGDTGELFF
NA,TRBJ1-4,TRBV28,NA,TGTGCCAGCAGTTTAATGCAGGGAGTAGCAACTAATGAAAAACTGTTTTTT,CASSLMQGVATNEKLFF
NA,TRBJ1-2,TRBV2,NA,TGTGCCAGCAGGAGGGCCAGGGGAAATGGCTACACCTTC,CASRRARGNGYTF
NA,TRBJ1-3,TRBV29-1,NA,TGCAGCGTTGACGAGGGGGGAGCTGGAAACACCATATATTTT,CSVDEGGAGNTIYF
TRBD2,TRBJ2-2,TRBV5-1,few,TGCGCCAGCAGCTTCACTAGCGTACCGAACACCGGGGAGCTGTTTTTT,CASSFTSVPNTGELFF